This is a list of T cell receptor beta chains from one sample in a study of blood T cells in healthy people across ages. TCRdb re-derived calls from the 5' RACE reads in MiXCR, one entry per CDR3 protein. The sample yields hundreds of thousands of distinct CDR3 sequences, approximately 50% seen once. The material sequenced was blood. These receptors all stem from an older woman in good health. The CDR3 runs from the conserved cysteine through the conserved F or W. D genes are given only for firm matches. Some rows mark clone size as missing; the rest say once, few, many or name a class of expanded clone.

DNA: TGTGCCAGCAGCCAAGGGGCCTTTTTCGATAGCTCCTACAATGAGCAGTTCTTC
CDR3: CASSQGAFFDSSYNEQFF
J: TRBJ2-1
length: 18
D: .
size: few
V: TRBV4-2

DNA: TGTGCCAGCAGCTTACGCAGTCAATCGGGCGAGCAGTACTTC
CDR3: CASSLRSQSGEQYF
J: TRBJ2-7
length: 14
D: .
size: .
V: TRBV7-2

DNA: TGTGCCAGCAGTGGGAGCGGACAGGGTCGTAATTCACCCCTCCACTTT
CDR3: CASSGSGQGRNSPLHF
J: TRBJ1-6
length: 16
D: TRBD1
size: once
V: TRBV2

DNA: TGCGCCAGCAGCCACACAACTACCGGGGGGCAAGAGACCCAGTACTTC
CDR3: CASSHTTTGGQETQYF
J: TRBJ2-5
length: 16
D: TRBD2
size: .
V: TRBV5-1

DNA: TGTGCCAGCAGTTTTGGCCAGAACACTGAAGCTTTCTTT
CDR3: CASSFGQNTEAFF
J: TRBJ1-1
length: 13
D: .
size: .
V: TRBV12-3/TRBV12-4

DNA: TGTGCCAGCAGCTCCGGGCATAGTCTCTCTGGGGCCAACGTCCTGACTTTC
CDR3: CASSSGHSLSGANVLTF
J: TRBJ2-6
length: 17
D: .
size: few
V: TRBV7-9

DNA: TGTGCCAGCAGCTTTAGGACTAGCGGGACTGATAGCTCCTACAATGAGCAGTTCTTC
CDR3: CASSFRTSGTDSSYNEQFF
J: TRBJ2-1
length: 19
D: TRBD2
size: .
V: TRBV7-7

DNA: TGTGCCAGCGTCACGCTAGCGGGAGGACTAACCTACGAGCAGTACTTC
CDR3: CASVTLAGGLTYEQYF
J: TRBJ2-7
length: 16
D: TRBD2
size: .
V: TRBV6-2/TRBV6-3

DNA: TGCAGCGTTCGACAGGGGCCGGGGTCCTACGAGCAGTACTTC
CDR3: CSVRQGPGSYEQYF
J: TRBJ2-7
length: 14
D: TRBD1
size: .
V: TRBV29-1

DNA: TGCGCCAGCAGCCAATCCGGCCAAGCCGAGCAGTACTTC
CDR3: CASSQSGQAEQYF
J: TRBJ2-7
length: 13
D: .
size: .
V: TRBV4-1

DNA: TGTGCCAGCAGCTTGTGGGCGGGAGGGCTATACGAGCAGTACTTC
CDR3: CASSLWAGGLYEQYF
J: TRBJ2-7
length: 15
D: TRBD2
size: few
V: TRBV5-4

DNA: TGTGCCAGCAGCGTCGGGCAGGCATCTGCAACTAATGAAAAACTGTTTTTT
CDR3: CASSVGQASATNEKLFF
J: TRBJ1-4
length: 17
D: .
size: .
V: TRBV9

DNA: TGTGCCAGCAGTGAAGTGCTCCTCTATGGCTACACCTTC
CDR3: CASSEVLLYGYTF
J: TRBJ1-2
length: 13
D: .
size: .
V: TRBV2

DNA: TGTGCCAGCAGCTCGCCCCGACCAGGGACTAGCGGGAGAGAAAACATTCAGTACTTC
CDR3: CASSSPRPGTSGRENIQYF
J: TRBJ2-4
length: 19
D: TRBD2
size: .
V: TRBV5-8

DNA: TGTGCCAGCAGTCCCCCTGCGGGTGAGCAGTTCTTC
CDR3: CASSPPAGEQFF
J: TRBJ2-1
length: 12
D: .
size: .
V: TRBV28

DNA: TGTGCCAGCAGCCAATCAGGTGGGGGACTAGCGGGAGTCGAGCAGTACTTC
CDR3: CASSQSGGGLAGVEQYF
J: TRBJ2-7
length: 17
D: TRBD2
size: few
V: TRBV4-2

DNA: TGTGCCAGCAGCCCTAGGGGGTTGGGTAGCGGGAACCAAGAGACCCAGTACTTC
CDR3: CASSPRGLGSGNQETQYF
J: TRBJ2-5
length: 18
D: TRBD2
size: .
V: TRBV11-2

DNA: TGTGCCAGCAGCCCCACGGTGGGCACTGAAGCTTTCTTT
CDR3: CASSPTVGTEAFF
J: TRBJ1-1
length: 13
D: .
size: few
V: TRBV9

DNA: TGTGCCAGCAGGCCCATCCACCGTAACTATGGCTACACCTTC
CDR3: CASRPIHRNYGYTF
J: TRBJ1-2
length: 14
D: .
size: .
V: TRBV28

DNA: TGTGCCAGCAGCCAGGCATGGGCGATGAGACGACTCTACAATGAGCAGTTCTTC
CDR3: CASSQAWAMRRLYNEQFF
J: TRBJ2-1
length: 18
D: .
size: .
V: TRBV28

DNA: TGCGCCAGCAGCCAAGATCGTTTCGGACGTTCTAACTATGGCTACACCTTC
CDR3: CASSQDRFGRSNYGYTF
J: TRBJ1-2
length: 17
D: .
size: .
V: TRBV4-1

DNA: TGTGCCAGCAGGGAGGACATTCACACTGAAGCTTTCTTT
CDR3: CASREDIHTEAFF
J: TRBJ1-1
length: 13
D: .
size: .
V: TRBV12-3/TRBV12-4

DNA: TGTGCCAGCAGCCCTGGACAGGGAGTGATTCAGTACTTC
CDR3: CASSPGQGVIQYF
J: TRBJ2-7
length: 13
D: TRBD1
size: few
V: TRBV7-9

DNA: TGCGCCAGCAGCCAAGTTGGGGACAGGGAAGCTTTCTTT
CDR3: CASSQVGDREAFF
J: TRBJ1-1
length: 13
D: TRBD1
size: .
V: TRBV4-1

DNA: TGTGCCGGTCGGACTAGCGGGAGTCAAGAGACCCAGTACTTC
CDR3: CAGRTSGSQETQYF
J: TRBJ2-5
length: 14
D: TRBD2
size: .
V: TRBV6-2/TRBV6-3

DNA: TGTGCCAGCAGTTCGGGACGGAGGAATCAGCCCCAGCATTTT
CDR3: CASSSGRRNQPQHF
J: TRBJ1-5
length: 14
D: .
size: .
V: TRBV6-2/TRBV6-3